Sequencing of this TCR beta chain was carried out in a study of T cell responses to AZD1222 COVID-19 vaccine. Study results and caveats: Rises in breadth and depth of Spike-specific TCRs came after two AZD1222 doses. Just a handful of AZD1222 recipients were seropositive at baseline. Variant regions that are unmutated are reportedly the target of nearly half of spike-specific TCRs.

The junction had 4 bases not matched to a gene; V was cut back by 6 bases and J by 8 bases. Germline values: CDR1 MDHEN, CDR2 SYDVKM. The CDR3 runs to 13 residues. To note about this clone: What it binds is not known.

The table came from immunoSEQ multiplex PCR; TCRdb's copy has only in-frame clones and leaves some out. The sample holds about 150,000 clones, about nine tenths seen once. This sequence joins TRBV28 and TRBJ2-1, with 10 nucleotides matching TRBD1. The sequence derives from an adult in good health. Sequencing used peripheral blood, obtained on day 0 of AZD1222 vaccination. The CDR3 DNA reads TGTGCCAGCAGACGGACAGGGGGATATGAGCAGTTCTTC. Protein sequence: CASRRTGGYEQFF.